This T cell receptor (beta chain) came from a study of prognosis after radiotherapy for stage I lung cancer. Study summary: Stereotactic body radiotherapy was given without concurrent therapy in all patients. Study conclusions and caveats: Unique TCR clone counts went down once patients had stereotactic body radiation therapy, median around 10,000 versus 6,900.

Looked up from germline, CDR1 is MNHNS and CDR2 is SASEGT. The CDR3 contains 15 residues. In this sample, this clonotype turned up once. The target antigen is unknown. Germline and junction disagree at one end, which may indicate a read error. Template was genomic DNA; TCR beta CDR3 amplified in two multiplex PCR rounds. First-round PCR amplification was performed with primers specific to each TRBV and TRBJ gene. TCRdb independently ran MiXCR on the multiplex PCR reads; one entry per CDR3 protein. The data hold about 16,000 distinct CDR3 sequences, with under 50% observed a single time. The chain combines TRBV6-1 with TRBJ2-7; no firm D call. This sample comprised PBMCs, obtained before or after stereotactic body radiation therapy (not recorded which). This TCR came from a donor older than 45 with non-small cell lung cancer. The CDR3 nucleotides are TGTGCCATCAGTGTTGCTTGTGGAGAAGCCTACGAGCAGTACTTC. This translates into CAISVACGEAYEQYF.